One and the same sample provided the 10 T cell receptor beta chains below, sequenced in a study of post-analysis software for immune sequencing data. These receptors have no known antigen. The library was made from cDNA and included unique molecular identifiers. TCRdb fed the PCR reads into MiXCR, producing one record per CDR3 protein. In the table there are 650,000 to 850,000 distinct CDR3 sequences, approximately 53% of which are singletons. Study findings and constraints: Several TRBV segments (TRBV5-6, TRBV5-1 and TRBV20-1 among them) occurred more frequently in patients than in controls.

Sequenced material: blood. The origin of the receptors is a girl between 5 and 17 years old with multiple sclerosis.

The J gene is TRBJ2-4, the V gene TRBV7-9; D is ambiguous. The DNA end is more similar to TRBJ2-7, so the J call may be wrong. From germline, CDR1 is SEHNR and CDR2 FQNEAQ (reference sequence). CDR3 length: 12 residues. This CDR3 reads CASSRLTDEQYF. In nucleotides, the CDR3 is TGTGCCAGCAGCCGCTTGACTGACGAGCAGTACTTC.

V is TRBV12-3 or TRBV12-4 and J is TRBJ2-1; D not resolved. Between the trimmed V and J ends, which lost 10 bases and 3 bases, there was a span of 7 bases. This CDR3 contains 11 residues. This CDR3 is CATEDYNEQFF. In DNA, the CDR3 is TGTGCCACCGAAGACTACAATGAGCAGTTCTTC.

This clonotype occurred a few times. This chain links TRBV6-6 with TRBJ2-7, with D tentatively TRBD2 (6 bases). Germline-derived CDR1 and CDR2 are MNHNY and SVGAGI (reference sequence). The V gene lost 5 bases and the J gene lost 2 bases, with 16 bases spanning the gap. CDR3 length: 15 amino acids. CDR3 bases: TGTGCCAGCAGTAAAGACCCCGGGAGCCCCTACGAGCAGTACTTC. It specifies CASSKDPGSPYEQYF.

The gene calls are TRBV29-1 and TRBJ2-1; 8 positions match TRBD2. Germline V gene lookup returns CDR1 SQVTM and CDR2 ANQGSEA. The CDR3 length is 19 residues. With 1 base clipped from V and 0 bases from J, the junction kept 14 bases outside the gene matches. The CDR3 loop reads CSVEGFRAGVASSYNEQFF. The CDR3 nucleotides are TGCAGCGTTGAAGGATTTCGAGCGGGAGTGGCGAGCTCCTACAATGAGCAGTTCTTC.

V gene TRBV5-1 combines with J gene TRBJ2-5; 10 bases line up with TRBD1. The V gene's germline CDR1 is SGHRS and CDR2 YFSETQ. This CDR3 contains 15 residues. V gave up 7 bases and J gave up 11 bases; unmatched junction bases: 17. CDR3 DNA: TGCGCCAGCTCGACCGCGACAGGGGGCTTTCGGGAGCAGTACTTC. Its translation: CASSTATGGFREQYF.

This chain connects TRBV7-8 to TRBJ2-3; D ambiguous. CDR3 length: 14 residues. V was trimmed by 5 bases and J by 2 bases, leaving 11 bases between them. Germline lookup yields CDR1 SGHVS and CDR2 FQNEAQ. The CDR3 loop is CASSTTLATDTQYF. The CDR3 coding sequence is TGTGCCAGCAGCACCACCTTGGCCACAGATACGCAGTATTTT.

This clonotype occurred a few times. The chain couples TRBV6-4 to TRBJ2-6, with TRBD1 matching 7 bases. This CDR3 has 15 residues. Trimming took 5 bases from V and 3 from J; bases not matched to a gene: 4. The germline V gene has CDR1 MRHNA and CDR2 SNTAGT. The CDR3 loop is CASSTTGVGANVLTF. CDR3 DNA: TGTGCCAGCAGTACCACAGGGGTTGGGGCCAACGTCCTGACTTTC.

This chain uses TRBV5-1 with TRBJ2-1; 9 positions agree with TRBD1. The CDR3 spans 16 residues. V dropped 3 bases and J dropped 6; count of bases not matched to a gene: 10. CDR1 and CDR2 (germline): SGHRS, YFSETQ. CDR3 sequence: CASSSIPGQGPNEQFF. The CDR3 nucleotides read TGCGCCAGCAGCTCGATACCGGGACAGGGCCCCAATGAGCAGTTCTTC.

CDR3 DNA: TGTGCCATCAAGAAGGACAGGGCGAGCACTGAAGCTTTCTTT. Translation: CAIKKDRASTEAFF. This chain joins TRBV10-3 and TRBJ1-1; 8 bases are shared with TRBD1. The CDR3 contains 14 residues. V was clipped by 7 bases and J by 4 bases; unmatched bases: 8. The germline gives CDR1 ENHRY, CDR2 SYGVKD.

This clonotype has only a few counts. The CDR3 loop is CASSYSAAGEQYF. The CDR3 nucleotides read TGTGCCAGCAGTTACTCAGCAGCGGGCGAGCAGTACTTC. The V and J genes are TRBV6-5 and TRBJ2-5; perhaps TRBD2 as D (6 bases). With the DNA end fitting TRBJ2-7 better, the J assignment may be wrong. The CDR3 is 13 residues long. Germline assignment: CDR1 MNHEY and CDR2 SVGAGI.